A selection of T cell receptor beta chains follows, all from one sample in a study of blood T cells in healthy people across ages. TCRdb processed the 5' RACE reads anew with MiXCR; each CDR3 protein has one entry. This sample has around 500,000 distinct CDR3 sequences, with 25% to 35% found just once. This sample was shared with a second study, whose subject was T cells of mothers and their children.

The sample consisted of blood. The receptors here all came from a boy aged 2-9 years in good health. The CDR3 runs from the conserved cysteine through the conserved F or W. The D gene is left open where the match is weak. Part of the rows lack a size; the others show once, few, many or a class for expanded clones.

V	length	J	D	size	DNA	CDR3
TRBV4-2	15	TRBJ2-7	-	-	TGTGCCAGCAGCCAACCGGGGGCCCAATCCTACGAGCAGTACTTC	CASSQPGAQSYEQYF
TRBV5-1	16	TRBJ2-7	TRBD2	-	TGCGCCAGCATCCCCCGGACTAGCGGGAGCGGCTACGAGCAGTACTTC	CASIPRTSGSGYEQYF
TRBV6-5	13	TRBJ2-1	-	-	TGTGCCAGCAGTTACCAACCTGACAATGAGCAGTTCTTC	CASSYQPDNEQFF
TRBV20-1	14	TRBJ2-7	TRBD1	-	TGCAGTGCCGAAGGGACAGACTCAACCTACGAGCAGTACTTC	CSAEGTDSTYEQYF
TRBV12-3/TRBV12-4	16	TRBJ2-1	TRBD1	-	TGTGCCAGCAGTTTTAACCAGGGGGCTGGCGACAATGAGCAGTTCTTC	CASSFNQGAGDNEQFF
TRBV29-1	16	TRBJ2-3	-	many	TGCAGCGTTGAAGAGAGGGAGGGGGAAGGGTGGGATACGCAGTATTTT	CSVEEREGEGWDTQYF
TRBV20-1	11	TRBJ2-2	-	few	TGCAGTGCTTCCGGTGCCGGGGAGCTGTTTTTT	CSASGAGELFF
TRBV6-2/TRBV6-3	13	TRBJ2-2	-	few	TGTGCCAGCAGTTACATTAGCACCGGGGAGCTGTTTTTT	CASSYISTGELFF
TRBV15	18	TRBJ2-1	-	few	TGTGCCACCAGCAGGGGAACCGGGACCCTCCTTTTTGAGAGGGAGCAGTTCTTC	CATSRGTGTLLFEREQFF
TRBV19	15	TRBJ2-1	TRBD2	-	TGTGCCAGTAGTATTTACGGGAGGGCCGCCAATGAGCAGTTCTTC	CASSIYGRAANEQFF
TRBV6-6	15	TRBJ2-7	TRBD1	few	TGTGCCAGCATCCGGCGGTTTCAGGGGGACTACGAGCAGTACTTC	CASIRRFQGDYEQYF
TRBV10-3	17	TRBJ2-5	-	few	TGTGCCATCAGTGATGGAGCGGGGACAGGCCCAAGGGAGACCCAGTACTTC	CAISDGAGTGPRETQYF
TRBV20-1	15	TRBJ2-1	-	-	TGCAGTGCTAGCGGTCGGGCAAGCTCCTACAATGAGCAGTTCTTC	CSASGRASSYNEQFF
TRBV20-1	13	TRBJ2-3	-	-	TGCTTGACACGGGACCACCTCACAGATACGCAGTATTTT	CLTRDHLTDTQYF
TRBV9	14	TRBJ1-3	TRBD1	few	TGTGCCAGCACCGAAACGGACAGGGCTCACACCATATATTTT	CASTETDRAHTIYF
TRBV20-1	15	TRBJ1-2	-	-	TGCAGTGCTAGAGTTAGAAGGGACCGGAGCTATGGCTACACCTTC	CSARVRRDRSYGYTF
TRBV6-1	15	TRBJ2-6	-	-	TGTGCCAGTGGGGCCTCATCCTCTGGGGCCAACGTCCTGACTTTC	CASGASSSGANVLTF
TRBV15	13	TRBJ1-4	TRBD1	many	TGTGCCACCCGGGACAGACTTAATGAAAAACTGTTTTTT	CATRDRLNEKLFF
TRBV11-2	17	TRBJ2-6	-	-	-	CASSLVGWGRGANVLTF
TRBV24-1	14	TRBJ2-5	TRBD1	few	TGTGCCACCAGTGATAGGGACAGTCAAGAGACCCAGTACTTC	CATSDRDSQETQYF
TRBV20-1	16	TRBJ2-1	TRBD2	few	TGCAGTGCTAGACCGTCTAGCGGGGCGAGGCACAATGAGCAGTTCTTC	CSARPSSGARHNEQFF
TRBV13	13	TRBJ2-1	TRBD2	once	TGTGCCAGTAGTAGCGGGGGGGCGGATGAGCAGTTCTTC	CASSSGGADEQFF
TRBV5-1	15	TRBJ2-1	TRBD2	-	TGCGCCAGCTTACCACTAGCGGGTTCCTACAATGAGCAGTTCTTC	CASLPLAGSYNEQFF
TRBV12-3/TRBV12-4	14	TRBJ2-3	-	-	TGTGCCAGCAGTTCCCCGAGGGGCGCAGATACGCAGTATTTT	CASSSPRGADTQYF
TRBV27	15	TRBJ2-1	-	few	TGTGCCAGCAGTTTGGGTCCAAACCTTTACAATGAGCAGTTCTTC	CASSLGPNLYNEQFF
TRBV9	15	TRBJ2-1	-	-	TGTGCCAGCAGCGTAGCTCCTAGCCCCTACAATGAGCAGTTCTTC	CASSVAPSPYNEQFF
TRBV6-6	15	TRBJ2-1	TRBD2	few	TGTGCCAGCAGCGTAGCGGGAGAATACTACAATGAGCAGTTCTTC	CASSVAGEYYNEQFF
TRBV9	16	TRBJ2-2	TRBD2	few	TGTGCCAGCGCCGGCGGATTAGCGGGCAACACCGGGGAGCTGTTTTTT	CASAGGLAGNTGELFF
TRBV4-1	15	TRBJ2-7	-	few	TGCGCCAGCAGCCAAGGATTCAGTCGGCGCTACGAGCAGTACTTC	CASSQGFSRRYEQYF
TRBV4-3	17	TRBJ2-5	-	many	TGCGCCAGCAGCCAAAGGGTCGGGGGACAGCCCCAAGAGACCCAGTACTTC	CASSQRVGGQPQETQYF
TRBV5-4	16	TRBJ2-3	-	few	TGTGCCAGCAGCTCGGGCGGGGCGACTTACACAGATACGCAGTATTTT	CASSSGGATYTDTQYF
TRBV3-1	17	TRBJ2-5	TRBD2	-	TGTGCCAGCAGCCAAGGCGCTAGCGGGGCCATCAAAGAGACCCAGTACTTC	CASSQGASGAIKETQYF
TRBV14	12	TRBJ2-3	-	few	TGTGCCAGCAGCCCGACTTCAGATACGCAGTATTTT	CASSPTSDTQYF
TRBV10-3	19	TRBJ2-1	-	few	TGTGCCATCAGAACGGGACAGGGCTCGCTAGCGGGAGTAGGAAATGAGCAGTTCTTC	CAIRTGQGSLAGVGNEQFF
TRBV2	15	TRBJ2-2	-	few	TGTGCCAGCAGTGTCGACAACGCGAACACCGGGGAGCTGTTTTTT	CASSVDNANTGELFF
TRBV6-5	13	TRBJ1-1	-	-	TGTGCCAGCAGTTACACCCGCTCGACTGAAGCTTTCTTT	CASSYTRSTEAFF
TRBV28	15	TRBJ1-2	-	-	TGTGCCAGCAGAAGGCCGATCACAGTCTCCTATGGCTACACCTTC	CASRRPITVSYGYTF
TRBV15	17	TRBJ2-5	-	few	TGTGCCACCAGCAGAGATCGGCCGGGGGCTGTAGGAGAGACCCAGTACTTC	CATSRDRPGAVGETQYF
TRBV12-3/TRBV12-4	13	TRBJ2-5	-	-	TGTGCCAGCAGTCTCCAGGGGATAGAGACCCAGTACTTC	CASSLQGIETQYF